A selection of T cell receptor beta chains follows, all from one sample in a study of blood T cells in healthy people across ages. TCRdb used MiXCR to reprocess the 5' RACE reads, holding one entry per CDR3 protein. The table shows approximately 800,000 distinct CDR3 sequences, with roughly three fifths occurring only once. The sequenced material came from blood. These receptors were taken from a middle-aged man in good health. Each CDR3 is given with its conserved first and last residue. D genes are given only for firm matches. Not all rows give a size; the values are once, few, many and, for expanded clones, a class.

. | . | TRBJ2-7 | TRBV27 | TGTGCCAGCAGAATGCCGAGCTCCTACGAGCAGTACTTC | CASRMPSSYEQYF
. | . | TRBJ2-7 | TRBV3-1 | TGTGCCAGCAGTTTCTCTGCCCCCGGGTTTCAGTACTTC | CASSFSAPGFQYF
. | TRBD2 | TRBJ2-1 | TRBV7-3 | TGTGCCAGCAGTCCTATGGGGCTAGCGGGAGGCCGTACCTACAATGAGCAGTTCTTC | CASSPMGLAGGRTYNEQFF
. | TRBD2 | TRBJ2-7 | TRBV28 | TGTGCCAGCAGCATGGGACTAGCATCATCCGAGCAGTACTTC | CASSMGLASSEQYF
. | . | TRBJ2-7 | TRBV19 | TGTGCCAGTAGCCGCTCCCCCAACGAGCAGTACTTC | CASSRSPNEQYF
. | . | TRBJ2-3 | TRBV7-9 | TGTGCCAGCAGCTACCGGGGTACGCAGTATTTT | CASSYRGTQYF
few | . | TRBJ2-3 | TRBV12-3/TRBV12-4 | TGTGCCAGCACTAGCACAGATACGCAGTATTTT | CASTSTDTQYF
. | TRBD1 | TRBJ1-4 | TRBV28 | TGTGCCAGCAGTTTCCTAGGACAGGGGACTCCAACTAATGAAAAACTGTTTTTT | CASSFLGQGTPTNEKLFF
. | . | TRBJ2-2 | TRBV10-3 | TGTGCCATCAGTGAGTCGACGGTAGCGAACACCGGGGAGCTGTTTTTT | CAISESTVANTGELFF
few | TRBD1 | TRBJ2-4 | TRBV12-3/TRBV12-4 | TGTGCCAGGCACAGGGGAGCCAAAAACATTCAGTACTTC | CARHRGAKNIQYF
few | . | TRBJ2-7 | TRBV14 | TGTGCCAGCAGCCAAGAGGGCGCCTCCTACGAGCAGTACTTC | CASSQEGASYEQYF
. | . | TRBJ2-5 | TRBV7-6 | TGTGCCAGCAGCTTAGAGGGAGGGGGCGCTCATGAAGAGACCCAGTACTTC | CASSLEGGGAHEETQYF
. | . | TRBJ2-3 | TRBV6-1 | TGTGCCAGCATCAGAACCGGAGATACGCAGTATTTT | CASIRTGDTQYF
. | . | TRBJ1-2 | TRBV5-1 | TGCGCCAGCAGCTTCAGGGAATCGGGCTATGGCTACACCTTC | CASSFRESGYGYTF
few | . | TRBJ2-5 | TRBV15 | TGTGCCACCAGCGACCCCACCCTGGGGGCAGGGGAGACCCAGTACTTC | CATSDPTLGAGETQYF
. | TRBD2 | TRBJ2-3 | TRBV28 | TGTGCCAGCAGCCCTAGCGGGATAAGCACAGATACGCAGTATTTT | CASSPSGISTDTQYF
few | . | TRBJ2-1 | TRBV7-3 | TGTGCCAGCAGCTTACGGGGGGCTACGTACAATGAGCAGTTCTTC | CASSLRGATYNEQFF
few | . | TRBJ1-2 | TRBV7-3 | TGTGCCAGCAGCTTAATTACGCTCCCGGGGGGCTACACCTTC | CASSLITLPGGYTF
few | TRBD1 | TRBJ1-5 | TRBV4-2 | TGTGCCAGCAGCCAAGGGTGGGACAGGGCCCAGCCCCAGCATTTT | CASSQGWDRAQPQHF
. | . | TRBJ2-7 | TRBV29-1 | TGCAGCGTTGAGAGTAAGGGGCGCTACGAGCAGTACTTC | CSVESKGRYEQYF
. | . | TRBJ2-7 | TRBV20-1 | TGCAGTGCTAGAGACTGGAGGAGGATAAACTACGAGCAGTACTTC | CSARDWRRINYEQYF
. | . | TRBJ1-1 | TRBV6-1 | TGTGCCAGCAGTGAACAGGGGACCACTGAAGCTTTCTTT | CASSEQGTTEAFF
. | . | TRBJ2-3 | TRBV4-1 | TGCGCCAGCAGCCAAGAGGGGTTCGCACGCACAGATACGCAGTATTTT | CASSQEGFARTDTQYF
. | . | TRBJ2-6 | TRBV7-6 | TGTGCCAGCAGCTCCTACTCGAGCTCTGGGGCCAACGTCCTGACTTTC | CASSSYSSSGANVLTF
. | TRBD1 | TRBJ2-1 | TRBV3-1 | TGTGCCAGCAGCCAAGGAATAGGGCAGGGGGCGGTCTATGAGCAGTTCTTC | CASSQGIGQGAVYEQFF
. | TRBD2 | TRBJ2-7 | TRBV20-1 | TGCAGTGCAGCCGGGACTAGCGGGGGGGATCCCTACGAGCAGTACTTC | CSAAGTSGGDPYEQYF
few | TRBD1 | TRBJ1-2 | TRBV5-6 | TGTGCCAGCAGCAAAGGACAGGGACTATTCTATGGCTACACCTTC | CASSKGQGLFYGYTF
. | . | TRBJ2-7 | TRBV3-1 | TGTGCCAGCAGCCGAAATAGCGGAGCCTACGAGCAGTACTTC | CASSRNSGAYEQYF
. | . | TRBJ1-2 | TRBV6-5 | TGTGCCAGCAGCCCTGGGGGCCCTCCCACCTTC | CASSPGGPPTF
. | TRBD1 | TRBJ1-5 | TRBV12-3/TRBV12-4 | TGTGCCAGCAGTCCCGGGGGACAGAGGAATCAGCCCCAGCATTTT | CASSPGGQRNQPQHF
. | . | TRBJ2-7 | TRBV29-1 | TGCAGCGTTGTATCAGGCTCCTACGAGCAGTACTTC | CSVVSGSYEQYF
few | TRBD1 | TRBJ1-2 | TRBV7-9 | TGTGCCAGCAGCGCCACGGACAGGGTGGATATTGTAGGTTTCGGCTACACCTTC | CASSATDRVDIVGFGYTF
. | . | TRBJ1-1 | TRBV5-1 | TGCGCCAGCACCCCTGGGGAGCACACTGAAGCTTTCTTT | CASTPGEHTEAFF
. | TRBD1 | TRBJ2-7 | TRBV4-1 | TGCGCCAGCAGCCAAGACGGGACAGGGAAGGGGACCTACGAGCAGTACTTC | CASSQDGTGKGTYEQYF
. | . | TRBJ2-7 | TRBV6-1 | TGTGCCAGCCACACTTCCTCGGGGGCTTACGAGCAGTACTTC | CASHTSSGAYEQYF
few | . | TRBJ2-1 | TRBV6-1 | TGTGCCAGCAGTTCAGCCAGCGAGCAGTTCTTC | CASSSASEQFF
. | TRBD1 | TRBJ1-1 | TRBV6-1 | TGTGCCAGCAGTGACAGGGGGCGGACTGAAGCTTTCTTT | CASSDRGRTEAFF
. | . | TRBJ1-1 | TRBV7-9 | TGTGCCAGCAGCTCTCGGACGGGGTTTGCTGAAGCTTTCTTT | CASSSRTGFAEAFF
. | TRBD2 | TRBJ2-6 | TRBV20-1 | TGCAGTGCTAGAGGCGGGAGGGTGCCTGACTCTGGGGCCAACGTCCTGACTTTC | CSARGGRVPDSGANVLTF
many | . | TRBJ2-7 | TRBV12-3/TRBV12-4 | TGTGCCAGCAGTTTCGCCCACTACGAGCAGTACTTC | CASSFAHYEQYF